Below are 32 T cell receptor beta chains sequenced from a single sample in a study of T cell responses to AZD1222 COVID-19 vaccine (dated by TCRdb to about 2021). Libraries were prepared through the immunoSEQ multiplex PCR assay. In TCRdb, the immuneACCESS table is reduced to in-frame sequences with V and J assigned. These tables do not hold every clone; where another copy was compared, an unresolved V gene accounts for under half, and the others remain unexplained. Within this sample are about 60,000 clones, with 60% to 85% of them counted one time only. The ten top clones hold 3% to 4% of the sample. This sample's time point label indicates: about 28 days (+/-7) after the second vaccine dose. The sample here was peripheral blood, taken 28 days after the second AZD1222 dose. The source is an adult who received the AZD1222 COVID-19 vaccine.

This clone occurred a few times. The J gene is TRBJ2-1, the V gene TRBV1; the table assigns TRBD2, which was not confirmed against the DNA. TRBV1 constitutes a pseudogene. The CDR3 has 20 amino acids. CDR3 in DNA: TGCACCAGCAGCCAAGAGGGGACTAGCAAGGGATCCGGCTCCTACAATGAGCAGTTCTTC. Encoded protein: CTSSQEGTSKGSGSYNEQFF.

The count of this clone is one. V gene TRBV10-3 combines with J gene TRBJ1-5, with 9 nucleotides matching TRBD1. This CDR3 comprises 17 residues. In germline, CDR1 is ENHRY, CDR2 SYGVKD. V lost 3 bases, J lost 2 bases, and 8 bases stayed unmatched. The CDR3 DNA reads TGTGCCATCAGTGAACCGGGACAGGGCTTTGGCAATCAGCCCCAGCATTTT. Encoded protein: CAISEPGQGFGNQPQHF.

The chain employs TRBV9 and TRBJ2-1; 10 bases agree with TRBD2. V lost 1 base, J lost 0 bases, and 10 bases stayed unmatched. The CDR3 sequence is 19 residues long. CDR1 and CDR2 from the germline V gene are SGDLS and YYNGEE. The CDR3 protein is CASSVRSSGGRSSYNEQFF. Written as DNA, the CDR3 is TGTGCCAGCAGCGTAAGGTCTAGCGGGGGCCGCAGCTCCTACAATGAGCAGTTCTTC. Complete variable domain (other parts from reference TRBV9 and TRBJ2-1): DSGVTQTPKHLITATGQRVTLRCSPRSGDLSVYWYQQSLDQGLQFLIQYYNGEERAKGNILERFSAQQFPDLHSELNLSSLELGDSALYFCASSVRSSGGRSSYNEQFFGPGTRLTVL.

The J gene is TRBJ1-2, the V gene TRBV19; D remains unclear. Trimming removed 4 bases from V and 8 bases from J, with 11 bases in between. CDR1 and CDR2 (germline): LNHDA, SQIVND (reference sequence). This CDR3 is built from 12 residues. CDR3 amino acids: CASSTLTSGYTF. The CDR3 DNA follows: TGTGCCAGTAGTACCCTTACCTCGGGCTACACCTTC.

V and J are TRBV28 and TRBJ1-6; 9 bases are a match to TRBD1. The CDR3 spans 17 residues. Trimming took 4 bases from V and 6 from J; bases not matched to a gene: 10. Germline CDR1 and CDR2: MDHEN and SYDVKM. The CDR3, as DNA: TGTGCCAGCAGTTCCGAATACAGGGGGCCGACTAATTCACCCCTCCACTTT. It encodes CASSSEYRGPTNSPLHF.

The chain has TRBV6-5 and TRBJ1-2; D remains unclear. The V gene lost 8 bases and the J gene lost 1 base, with 11 bases spanning the gap. Germline V gene lookup returns CDR1 MNHEY and CDR2 SVGAGI. The CDR3 runs to 13 residues. Here the CDR3 reads CASGPPSNYGYTF. Written as DNA, the CDR3 is TGTGCCAGCGGACCCCCCAGTAACTATGGCTACACCTTC.

V is TRBV18 and J is TRBJ1-2; D uncertain. The V end lost 6 bases, the J end lost 7 bases, and 18 bases lay between the germline ends. The germline CDR1 and CDR2 sequences are KGHSH and LQKENI. The CDR3 totals 14 residues. The CDR3 sequence is CASSPSYSEGGYTF. In DNA form, the CDR3 reads TGTGCCAGCTCTCCCTCCTACTCGGAGGGTGGCTACACCTTC.

This chain uses TRBV2 with TRBJ2-3, with D perhaps matching TRBD2 (6 bases). The CDR3 covers 15 residues. CDR1 and CDR2 (germline): SNHLY, FYNNEI. V gave up 6 bases and J gave up 0 bases, with 13 bases separating them. CDR3 residues: CASRLGGASTDTQYF. Here the CDR3 DNA reads TGTGCCAGCAGGCTGGGCGGGGCAAGCACAGATACGCAGTATTTT.

V and J are TRBV5-3 and TRBJ1-1, with D possibly TRBD1 on 5 matching bases. TRBV5-3 is designated an ORF whose function remains uncertain. The CDR3 has 14 residues. V was shortened by 4 bases and J by 5 bases, with 15 bases between the two germline ends. In DNA, the CDR3 is TGTGCCAGAAGCCCTGGCCGGGGGAGGACTGAAGCTTTCTTT. It translates to CARSPGRGRTEAFF.

This clone appeared once. The gene calls are TRBV7-2 and TRBJ2-4, with 7 bases fitting TRBD2. This CDR3 is 15 amino acids long. Germline CDR1 SGHTA, CDR2 FQGNSA. The junction had 4 bases not matched to a gene; V was cut back by 1 base and J by 4 bases. The CDR3 reads CASSLEGGTKNIQYF. The CDR3 coding sequence is TGTGCCAGCAGCTTAGAGGGAGGGACGAAAAACATTCAGTACTTC.

J is TRBJ1-1 and V is TRBV28, with D perhaps matching TRBD1 (5 bases). The CDR3 loop spans 14 amino acids. V lost 2 bases and J lost 3, with 10 bases in between. Germline V CDR1 and CDR2: MDHEN, SYDVKM. CDR3 residues: CASSLPRGYTEAFF. CDR3 sequence (DNA): TGTGCCAGCAGTTTACCACGGGGGTACACTGAAGCTTTCTTT. The full variable domain, in which reference TRBV28 and TRBJ1-1 provide the parts outside the CDR3, is DVKVTQSSRYLVKRTGEKVFLECVQDMDHENMFWYRQDPGLGLRLIYFSYDVKMKEKGDIPEGYSVSREKKERFSLILESASTNQTSMYLCASSLPRGYTEAFFGQGTRLTVV.

The chain employs TRBV3-1 (or the pseudogene TRBV3-2) and TRBJ1-3; 7 bases agree with TRBD1. This CDR3 comprises 15 residues. CDR1 LGHDT and CDR2 YNNKEL come from the germline V gene (reference sequence). V lost 0 bases, J lost 4 bases, and 3 bases stayed unmatched. The CDR3 sequence: CASSQETGRGNTIYF. In DNA, the CDR3 is TGTGCCAGCAGCCAAGAGACAGGGCGGGGAAACACCATATATTTT.

This clone was detected only a few times. This chain links TRBV3-1 (or the pseudogene TRBV3-2) with TRBJ1-2, with D unresolved. CDR1 is LGHDT and CDR2 is YNNKEL in the germline V gene (reference sequence). The CDR3 has 12 amino acids. Trimming took off 0 bases at V and 4 bases at J, with 3 bases between the two ends. The CDR3 sequence: CASSQDPYGYTF. The DNA for the CDR3 is TGTGCCAGCAGCCAAGATCCCTATGGCTACACCTTC.

CDR3 DNA sequence: TGTGCCAGCAGCCCATCCGGGGGGCTGGGGGATGAAAAACTGTTTTTT. Protein product: CASSPSGGLGDEKLFF. The chain couples TRBV11-2 to TRBJ1-4, with D possibly being TRBD1 (6 bases). CDR3 length: 16 residues. Germline CDR1 SGHAT, CDR2 FQNNGV. Trimming cost V 5 bases and J 6 bases, with 19 bases left between them.

The chain has TRBV6-5 and TRBJ2-7, with 7 bases fitting TRBD1. Per the germline V gene, CDR1 is MNHEY and CDR2 is SVGAGI. The CDR3 length is 15 residues. The V gene end was trimmed by 4 bases and the J gene end by 2 bases; junction bases not matched to a gene: 8. The CDR3 sequence is CASSSPRQGPYEQYF. As DNA, the CDR3 is TGTGCCAGCAGTTCCCCCCGACAGGGACCCTACGAGCAGTACTTC.

V gene TRBV20-1 combines with J gene TRBJ2-7; maybe TRBD2 (7 bases). Germline CDR1 and CDR2: DFQATT and SNEGSKA (reference sequence). With 3 bases removed from V and 4 bases from J, the gap between germline ends came to 13 bases. The CDR3 loop spans 13 amino acids. In nucleotides, the CDR3 is TGCAGTGCTAGTAGGGGGGGGCTTTACGAGCAGTACTTC. It encodes CSASRGGLYEQYF.

This chain links TRBV28 with TRBJ2-7, with D hard to call. The ends were cut back, 6 bases at V and 5 bases at J, with 8 bases in the middle. This CDR3 contains 11 residues. CDR1 and CDR2 from the germline V gene are MDHEN and SYDVKM. In nucleotides, the CDR3 is TGTGCCAGCAGCCCGGGTCACGAGCAGTACTTC. Its translation is CASSPGHEQYF.

The chain is built from TRBV6-5 and TRBJ2-2; D is unresolved. The V gene lost 7 bases and the J gene lost 6 bases, with 12 bases spanning the gap. The CDR3 consists of 13 residues. Germline V gives CDR1 MNHEY, CDR2 SVGAGI. The CDR3 sequence is CASKPLPAGELFF. In nucleotides, the CDR3 is TGTGCCAGCAAGCCCCTTCCGGCCGGGGAGCTGTTTTTT.

J is TRBJ2-1 and V is TRBV19, with D possibly being TRBD1 (6 bases). CDR3 length: 14 residues. The V gene's germline CDR1 is LNHDA and CDR2 SQIVND (reference sequence). V was cut by 3 bases and J by 7 bases, with 13 bases left in between. This CDR3 is CASSIIGQGNEQFF. CDR3 DNA: TGTGCCAGTAGTATCATTGGGCAGGGGAATGAGCAGTTCTTC.

This clone was seen once. V gene TRBV29-1 combines with J gene TRBJ1-2; 9 bases line up with TRBD1. Per the germline V gene, CDR1 is SQVTM and CDR2 is ANQGSEA. V gave up 0 bases and J gave up 6 bases; unmatched junction bases: 5. The CDR3 has 14 residues. For the CDR3, the DNA is TGCAGCGTTGAAGATCAAGACAGGGGGGATGGCTACACCTTC. Residues: CSVEDQDRGDGYTF.

This clone showed up just once. V and J are TRBV5-6 and TRBJ2-5; weak D call: TRBD1 (5 bases). CDR1 is SGHDT and CDR2 is YYEEEE in the germline V gene. This CDR3 comprises 14 residues. Trimming took off 0 bases at V and 7 bases at J, with 13 bases between the two ends. CDR3 loop: CASSLGGRVGTQYF. CDR3 coding DNA: TGTGCCAGCAGCTTGGGGGGCAGGGTAGGGACCCAGTACTTC. The complete variable domain, with remaining parts taken from reference TRBV5-6 and TRBJ2-5, reads DAGVTQSPTHLIKTRGQQVTLRCSPKSGHDTVSWYQQALGQGPQFIFQYYEEEERQRGNFPDRFSGHQFPNYSSELNVNALLLGDSALYLCASSLGGRVGTQYFGPGTRLLVL.

V usage is TRBV2 and J usage is TRBJ2-6; 7 nucleotides agree with TRBD1. In germline, CDR1 is SNHLY, CDR2 FYNNEI. V gave up 10 bases and J gave up 0 bases; unmatched junction bases: 6. The CDR3 runs 15 residues. The CDR3 spells CAIRDSVSGANVLTF. The CDR3 region has the DNA TGTGCCATCCGGGACAGCGTCTCTGGGGCCAACGTCCTGACTTTC.

This sequence joins TRBV7-9 and TRBJ2-1, with TRBD2 matching 7 bases. V lost 5 bases and J lost 5; bases outside the gene matches: 9. CDR1 and CDR2 from the germline V gene are SEHNR and FQNEAQ (reference sequence). The length of the CDR3 is 15 residues. The CDR3 bases are TGTGCCAGCAGCGGCCGTGAGCGGGGTAACAATGAGCAGTTCTTC. It is translated as CASSGRERGNNEQFF.

This sequence joins TRBV6-5 and TRBJ2-7, with D perhaps assigned TRBD1 or TRBD2 (5 bases each). Trimming removed 5 bases from V and 4 bases from J, with 9 bases in between. The CDR3 loop spans 12 amino acids. CDR1 is MNHEY, CDR2 SVGAGI, per germline. CDR3 nucleotide sequence: TGTGCCAGCAGTCGAGGGGTATACGAGCAGTACTTC. It specifies CASSRGVYEQYF.

V usage is TRBV11-1 and J usage is TRBJ1-6, with D perhaps TRBD1 (5 bases). The CDR3 has 14 residues. The V gene's germline CDR1 is SGHAT and CDR2 FQDESV (reference sequence). The V end lost 5 bases, the J end lost 7 bases, and 12 bases lay between the germline ends. CDR3 in DNA: TGTGCCAGCAGCCCCAGGGTCAGGAATTCACCCCTCCACTTT. This sequence encodes CASSPRVRNSPLHF.

The rearrangement uses TRBV28 and TRBJ1-3, with D uncertain. This CDR3 is 12 amino acids long. Looked up from germline, CDR1 is MDHEN and CDR2 is SYDVKM. Trimming took off 2 bases at V and 6 bases at J, with 5 bases between the two ends. The CDR3 is CASSLAENTIYF. In DNA form, the CDR3 reads TGTGCCAGCAGTTTAGCGGAAAACACCATATATTTT.

The rearrangement links TRBV7-2 to TRBJ2-1; D might be TRBD2 (6 bases). The length of the CDR3 is 15 residues. V lost 1 base and J lost 4, with 11 bases in between. CDR1 and CDR2 from the germline V gene are SGHTA and FQGNSA. The CDR3 protein is CASSLEGLEYNEQFF. CDR3 DNA: TGTGCCAGCAGCTTAGAGGGACTCGAATACAATGAGCAGTTCTTC.

J is TRBJ1-4 and V is TRBV30, with a possible D match to TRBD1 (5 bases). The germline CDR1 and CDR2 sequences are GTSNPN and SVGIG (reference sequence). The CDR3 totals 14 residues. Trimming removed 3 bases from V and 5 bases from J, with 13 bases in between. As DNA, the CDR3 is TGTGCCTGGAGCTCCGGGACGTTGAATGAAAAACTGTTTTTT. Amino acids: CAWSSGTLNEKLFF.

In its sample, this clone was seen a few times. The V call is TRBV29-1, the J call TRBJ2-1; D is unresolved. This CDR3 is built from 12 residues. Germline V gene lookup returns CDR1 SQVTM and CDR2 ANQGSEA. V gave up 2 bases and J gave up 12 bases, with 14 bases separating them. The CDR3 sequence is CSVERTDSGQFF. The CDR3 DNA reads as TGCAGCGTTGAACGGACGGATTCCGGGCAGTTCTTC.

The chain employs TRBV7-3 and TRBJ2-2; D unclear. Trimming took off 8 bases at V and 4 bases at J, with 11 bases between the two ends. This CDR3 has 13 residues. The germline V gene has CDR1 SGHTA and CDR2 FQGTGA. The CDR3 reads CASAVGGTGELFF. The CDR3 DNA is TGTGCCAGCGCTGTGGGCGGCACCGGGGAGCTGTTTTTT.

J is TRBJ1-4 and V is TRBV5-1; 7 positions agree with TRBD1. The CDR3 totals 14 residues. From germline, CDR1 is SGHRS and CDR2 YFSETQ. Losses at the gene ends were 7 bases for V and 6 bases for J; bases not matched to a gene: 9. CDR3 bases: TGCGCCAGCTCCCGGGACAGAGTGGATGAAAAACTGTTTTTT. Its protein is CASSRDRVDEKLFF. The variable domain in full, completed from reference TRBV5-1 and TRBJ1-4, reads KAGVTQTPRYLIKTRGQQVTLSCSPISGHRSVSWYQQTPGQGLQFLFEYFSETQRNKGNFPGRFSGRQFSNSRSEMNVSTLELGDSALYLCASSRDRVDEKLFFGSGTQLSVL.

The V gene is TRBV5-6, the J gene TRBJ1-5; no clear D. Deletions cut 5 bases from V and 7 bases from J, with 16 bases between. Germline V lookup: CDR1 SGHDT, CDR2 YYEEEE. The CDR3 consists of 14 residues. This chain's CDR3 is CASSQGVSGQPQHF. The CDR3 region has the DNA TGTGCCAGCAGTCAAGGAGTATCGGGCCAGCCCCAGCATTTT.